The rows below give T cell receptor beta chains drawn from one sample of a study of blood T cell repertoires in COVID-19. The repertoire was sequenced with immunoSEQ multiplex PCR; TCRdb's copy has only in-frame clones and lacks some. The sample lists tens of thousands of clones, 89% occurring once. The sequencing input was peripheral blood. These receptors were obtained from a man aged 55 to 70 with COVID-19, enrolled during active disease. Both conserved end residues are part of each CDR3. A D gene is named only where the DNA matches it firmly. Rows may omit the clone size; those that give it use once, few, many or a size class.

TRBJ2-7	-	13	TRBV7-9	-	CASSLTGFLEQYF	TGTGCCAGCAGCTTGACAGGATTCCTCGAGCAGTACTTC
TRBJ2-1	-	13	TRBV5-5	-	CASSFYSNNEQFF	TGTGCCAGCAGCTTTTACAGTAACAATGAGCAGTTCTTC
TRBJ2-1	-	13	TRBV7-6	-	CASTLGGRNEQFF	TGTGCCAGCACCCTCGGTGGGAGAAATGAGCAGTTCTTC
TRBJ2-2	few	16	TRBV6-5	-	CASSLARGINTGELFF	TGTGCCAGCAGTTTGGCGAGGGGGATAAACACCGGGGAGCTGTTTTTT
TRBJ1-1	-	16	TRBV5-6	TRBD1	CASSLETGETDAEAFF	TGTGCCAGCAGCTTGGAGACAGGGGAAACAGACGCTGAAGCTTTCTTT
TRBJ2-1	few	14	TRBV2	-	CASTVSGYYNEQFF	TGTGCCAGCACCGTCTCAGGCTACTACAATGAGCAGTTCTTC
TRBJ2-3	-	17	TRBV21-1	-	CASSQEASGRFPDTQYF	TGTGCCAGCAGCCAGGAGGCTAGCGGGAGGTTTCCAGATACGCAGTATTTT
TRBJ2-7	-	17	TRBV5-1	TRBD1	CASSPGQIKRGVYEQYF	TGCGCCAGCAGCCCGGGACAGATAAAGAGAGGTGTCTACGAGCAGTACTTC
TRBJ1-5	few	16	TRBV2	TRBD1	CASSDWGQGLRQPQHF	TGTGCCAGCAGTGATTGGGGACAGGGTCTGCGACAGCCCCAGCATTTT
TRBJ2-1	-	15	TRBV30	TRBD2	CAWSRTSGSYNEQFF	TGTGCCTGGAGTAGGACTAGCGGGAGCTACAATGAGCAGTTCTTC
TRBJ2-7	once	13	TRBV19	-	CASSFGLKYEQYF	TGTGCCAGTAGTTTCGGACTGAAGTACGAGCAGTACTTC
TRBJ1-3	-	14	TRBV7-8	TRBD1	CASSAGQDRNTIYF	TGTGCCAGCAGCGCGGGACAGGACCGAAACACCATATATTTT
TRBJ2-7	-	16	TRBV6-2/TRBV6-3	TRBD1	CASSQGTGDFGSEQYF	TGTGCCAGCAGTCAGGGGACAGGGGACTTTGGCTCCGAGCAGTACTTC
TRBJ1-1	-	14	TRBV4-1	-	CASSRGLMNTEAFF	TGCGCCAGCAGCCGAGGGCTAATGAACACTGAAGCTTTCTTT
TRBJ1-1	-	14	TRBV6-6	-	CASTEGQPNTEAFF	TGTGCCAGCACCGAAGGACAGCCGAACACTGAAGCTTTCTTT
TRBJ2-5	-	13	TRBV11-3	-	CASSLAAEETQYF	TGTGCCAGCAGCTTAGCGGCGGAAGAGACCCAGTACTTC
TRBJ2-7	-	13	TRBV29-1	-	CSVVQPPTGEQYF	TGCAGCGTAGTACAGCCTCCCACGGGGGAGCAGTACTTC
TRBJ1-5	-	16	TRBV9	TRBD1	CASSVEGGTGNQPQHF	TGTGCCAGCAGCGTAGAAGGGGGCACTGGCAATCAGCCCCAGCATTTT
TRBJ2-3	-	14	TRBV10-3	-	CAISESTGSDTQYF	TGTGCCATCAGTGAGTCCACGGGATCGGATACGCAGTATTTT
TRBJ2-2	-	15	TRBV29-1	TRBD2	CSVRGGTRGTGELFF	TGCAGCGTTAGGGGCGGGACTAGGGGCACCGGGGAGCTGTTTTTT
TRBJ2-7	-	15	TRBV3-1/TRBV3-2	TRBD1	CASSLPGQGPYEQYF	TGTGCCAGCAGCCTACCGGGACAGGGGCCCTACGAGCAGTACTTC
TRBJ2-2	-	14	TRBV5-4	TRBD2	CASSRDYNTGELFF	TGTGCCAGCAGCCGGGACTATAACACCGGGGAGCTGTTTTTT
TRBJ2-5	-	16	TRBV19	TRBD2	CASSSTSGEYQETQYF	TGTGCCAGTAGTTCAACTAGCGGGGAGTACCAAGAGACCCAGTACTTC
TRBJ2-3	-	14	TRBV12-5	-	CASGKDSSADTQYF	TGTGCTAGTGGGAAGGACAGTTCGGCAGATACGCAGTATTTT
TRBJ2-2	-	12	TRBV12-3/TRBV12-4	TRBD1	CASSFPGQLMFF	TGTGCCAGCAGTTTTCCGGGACAGTTGATGTTTTTT
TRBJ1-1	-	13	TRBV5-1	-	CASSLYRDTEAFF	TGCGCCAGCAGCCTGTACAGAGACACTGAAGCTTTCTTT
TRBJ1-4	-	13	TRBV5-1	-	CASSMDSNEKLFF	TGCGCCAGCAGCATGGACAGTAATGAAAAACTGTTTTTT
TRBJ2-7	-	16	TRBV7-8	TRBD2	CASSLALAGGFYEQYF	TGTGCCAGCAGCTTAGCGTTAGCGGGAGGGTTCTACGAGCAGTACTTC
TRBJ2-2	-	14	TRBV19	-	CASSIDRGGYWLFF	TGTGCCAGTAGTATAGATCGAGGCGGCTACTGGCTGTTTTTT
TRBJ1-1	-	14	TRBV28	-	CASTLQGLGTEAFF	TGTGCCAGCACTCTCCAGGGGTTGGGCACTGAAGCTTTCTTT
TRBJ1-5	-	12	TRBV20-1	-	CSANDNNQPQHF	TGCAGTGCTAATGACAACAATCAGCCCCAGCATTTT
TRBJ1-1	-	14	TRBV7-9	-	CASSLTGLNTEAFF	TGTGCCAGCAGCTTAACAGGTTTGAACACTGAAGCTTTCTTT
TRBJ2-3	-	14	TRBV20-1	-	CSASPLPSTDTQYF	TGCAGTGCTAGTCCACTTCCTAGCACAGATACGCAGTATTTT
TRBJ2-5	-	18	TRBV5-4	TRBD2	CASSLGFSSGRIQETQYF	TGTGCCAGCAGCTTGGGTTTTTCTAGCGGGAGAATCCAAGAGACCCAGTACTTC
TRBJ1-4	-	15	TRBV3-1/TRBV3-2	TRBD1	CASSQATGGSEKLFF	TGTGCCAGCAGCCAGGCGACAGGGGGCAGTGAAAAACTGTTTTTT
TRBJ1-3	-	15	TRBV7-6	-	CASSFGRSSGNTIYF	TGTGCCAGCAGCTTTGGCAGGTCATCAGGAAACACCATATATTTT
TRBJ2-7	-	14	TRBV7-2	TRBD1	CASSLGGTGREQYF	TGTGCCAGCAGCTTAGGAGGGACAGGGCGCGAGCAGTACTTC
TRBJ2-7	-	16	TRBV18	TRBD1	CASSPQRDRASYEQYF	TGTGCCAGCTCACCGCAACGGGACAGGGCCTCCTACGAGCAGTACTTC
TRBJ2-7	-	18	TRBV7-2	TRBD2	CASSWGLAGGRSSYEQYF	TGTGCCAGCAGCTGGGGACTAGCGGGAGGCCGTTCCTCCTACGAGCAGTACTTC
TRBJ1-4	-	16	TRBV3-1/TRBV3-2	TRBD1	CASSLQGQGRGEKLFF	TGTGCCAGCAGCCTACAGGGGCAGGGAAGAGGAGAAAAACTGTTTTTT
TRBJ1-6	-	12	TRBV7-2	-	CASSPEDSPLHF	TGTGCCAGCAGCCCAGAGGATTCACCCCTCCACTTT
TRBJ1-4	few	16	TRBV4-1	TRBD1	CASSNIHRDSNEKLFF	TGCGCCAGCAGCAATATTCACCGGGACAGTAATGAAAAACTGTTTTTT
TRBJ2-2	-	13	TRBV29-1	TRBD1	CSVVAGGAGELFF	TGCAGCGTTGTCGCAGGGGGAGCCGGGGAGCTGTTTTTT
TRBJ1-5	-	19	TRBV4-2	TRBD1	CASSQDRSPGGYSSQPQHF	TGTGCCAGCAGCCAAGATCGCAGTCCAGGGGGTTATAGCAGTCAGCCCCAGCATTTT
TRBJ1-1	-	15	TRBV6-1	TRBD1	CASSEAPQGAIAAFF	TGTGCCAGCAGTGAAGCCCCACAGGGGGCAATTGCAGCTTTCTTT
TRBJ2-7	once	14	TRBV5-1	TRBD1	CASSLGTESYEQYF	TGCGCCAGCAGCCTAGGGACAGAAAGCTACGAGCAGTACTTC
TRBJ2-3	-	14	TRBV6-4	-	CASSRESSADTQYF	TGTGCCAGCAGTAGGGAATCTAGCGCAGATACGCAGTATTTT
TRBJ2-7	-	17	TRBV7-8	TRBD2	CASSLGLAGTAGGEQYF	TGTGCCAGCAGCTTAGGACTAGCGGGAACCGCTGGAGGCGAGCAGTACTTC
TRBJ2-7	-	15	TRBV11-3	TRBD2	CASSLNGGRAHEQYF	TGTGCCAGCAGCTTAAACGGCGGGAGGGCCCACGAGCAGTACTTC
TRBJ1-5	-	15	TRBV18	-	CASSRNEISNQPQHF	TGTGCCAGCTCGCGTAACGAGATTAGCAATCAGCCCCAGCATTTT
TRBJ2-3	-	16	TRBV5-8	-	CASSLAADSRTDTQYF	TGTGCCAGCAGCTTGGCCGCGGACAGTCGCACAGATACGCAGTATTTT
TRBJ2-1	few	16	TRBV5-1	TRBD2	CASSPRTSGSGYEQFF	TGCGCCAGCAGCCCCCGGACTAGCGGGAGTGGCTATGAGCAGTTCTTC
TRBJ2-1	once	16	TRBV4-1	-	CASSQDVGTQRNEQFF	TGCGCCAGCAGCCAAGACGTGGGGACACAAAGAAATGAGCAGTTCTTC